This TCR beta chain is from a study of blood T cell repertoires in COVID-19. Study context: Italy, Spain and the United States were the sources of the convalescent and acute COVID-19 samples.

Recruits, aged roughly 18 to 95 years, lived in 24 US areas. Participants' own reports of clinical history determined their cohort assignment. Germline V CDR1 and CDR2: SGHDT, YYEEEE. The CDR3 spans 17 residues. The J segment lost 7 bases and the V segment lost 2 bases, leaving 17 bases of the junction unmatched. Per the original data handling: Estimated nucleated cell counts came from reference gene primer amplification. The assay was immunoSEQ multiplex PCR, and TCRdb's table has in-frame clones only and misses some. The DNA gave D and trimming, while V, J and clone size come from that table. The sample holds about 230,000 clones, less than 90% seen once.

The clonotype was recovered from a woman between 45 and 60 years old in a cohort exposed to, infected with or recovered from COVID-19 (not recorded which). The chain employs TRBV5-6 and TRBJ1-2, with 7 bases lining up with TRBD1. The material sequenced was PBMCs or T cells enriched from blood (not recorded which). This CDR3 is CASSLLSDRVFPTGYTF. The CDR3 DNA is TGTGCCAGCAGCTTATTGTCCGACAGGGTTTTTCCTACTGGCTACACCTTC.